This TCR beta chain emerged from a study of metastatic and nonmetastatic thyroid tumors. The overall study: Peripheral blood and tumor or nodule samples from malignant and benign thyroid patients were compared. Study outcomes and limitations: Reported TCR beta diversity, measured in blood and tumor, was significantly higher for malignant thyroid tumors than for benign nodules.

As originally analysed: For papillary thyroid cancer, a distant-metastasis classifier was constructed from CDR3 differences observed across clinicopathological groups. TCRdb re-clonotyped the PCR reads through MiXCR. The V and J calls, along with clone size, are taken from TCRdb and not from the paper's own processing. Of roughly 5,900 clones listed, about 25% are singletons. Among the patients, none had received any treatment before thyroid surgery. This clone was recorded only once. The antigen remains unidentified. Sequence at one end of the junction differs from germline and may be a read error. Germline values: CDR1 SNHLY, CDR2 FYNNEI. CDR3 length equals 14 residues.

This sequence was found in a male donor with papillary thyroid cancer or a benign thyroid nodule (not recorded which). Some clones in this sample may be carry-over from other donors' samples. Input material: adjacent normal tissue. The rearrangement joins TRBV2 to TRBJ2-7; possibly TRBD1 for D (7 bases). Here the CDR3 reads CASSAQGGGGELYF. The CDR3 DNA reads TGTGCCAGCAGTGCGCAAGGGGGCGGCGGGGAGCTGTACTTC.